Included here is one T cell receptor (beta chain) sequence, with context. Only in-frame clones appear in the TCRdb table, and some are missing; sequencing was by immunoSEQ multiplex PCR. The sample holds 15,000 to 20,000 clones, about two thirds seen once. The entry originates in a study of neoadjuvant anti-PD-1 for oral cavity cancer. Stage II-IVA oral cavity squamous cell carcinoma was new and untreated by systemic or radiation therapy. Germline V gives CDR1 MNHEY, CDR2 SMNVEV (reference sequence). The V and J ends lost 5 bases and 5 bases, in that order; junction bases with no gene match: 9. The length of the CDR3 is 15 residues.

The source material was PBMCs, sampled before nivolumab (anti-PD-1) treatment. This clonotype originated in a person between 40 and 79 years old with oral cavity squamous cell carcinoma. The chain links TRBV27 to TRBJ1-2; 9 nucleotides agree with TRBD1. The CDR3 here is CASSQGPGQGYGYTF. CDR3 nucleotide sequence: TGTGCCAGCAGTCAAGGGCCGGGACAGGGATATGGCTACACCTTC.